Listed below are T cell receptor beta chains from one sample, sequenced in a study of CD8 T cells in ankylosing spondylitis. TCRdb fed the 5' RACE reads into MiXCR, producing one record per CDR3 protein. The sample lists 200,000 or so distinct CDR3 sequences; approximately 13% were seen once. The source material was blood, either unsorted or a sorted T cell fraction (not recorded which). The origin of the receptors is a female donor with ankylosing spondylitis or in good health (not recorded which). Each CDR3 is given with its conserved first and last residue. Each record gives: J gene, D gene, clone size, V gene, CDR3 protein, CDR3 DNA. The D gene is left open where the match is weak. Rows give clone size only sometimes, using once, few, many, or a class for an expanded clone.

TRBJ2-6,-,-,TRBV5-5,CTSRRTSGANVLTF,TGTACCAGCAGACGGACCTCTGGGGCCAACGTCCTGACTTTC
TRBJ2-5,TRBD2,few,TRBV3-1,CASSSREGLETQYF,TGTGCCAGCAGCTCCCGGGAGGGCCTTGAGACCCAGTACTTC
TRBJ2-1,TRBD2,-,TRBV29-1,CSVEAGAFNEQFF,TGCAGCGTGGAAGCGGGAGCGTTCAATGAGCAGTTCTTC
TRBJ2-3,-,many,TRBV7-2,CASSRSTMPYTQYF,TGTGCCAGCAGCCGCTCGACTATGCCCTATACGCAGTATTTT
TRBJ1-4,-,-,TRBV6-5,CASSYSTTTNEKLFF,TGTGCCAGCAGTTACTCGACGACAACTAATGAAAAACTGTTTTTT
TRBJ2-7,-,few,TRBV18,CASSTSSSYEQYF,TGTGCCAGCTCGACTTCAAGCTCCTACGAGCAGTACTTC
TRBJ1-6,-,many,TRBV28,CASTGQPNNSPLHF,TGTGCCAGCACCGGACAGCCGAATAATTCACCCCTCCACTTT
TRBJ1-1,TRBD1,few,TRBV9,CASSSGGKTEAFF,TGTGCCAGCAGCTCAGGGGGCAAGACTGAAGCTTTCTTT
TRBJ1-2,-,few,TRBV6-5,CASSLRGGGSEGYTF,TGTGCCAGCAGTTTACGGGGCGGGGGTTCTGAGGGCTACACCTTC
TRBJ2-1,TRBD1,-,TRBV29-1,CSGGTGNEQFF,TGCAGCGGCGGGACAGGCAATGAGCAGTTCTTC
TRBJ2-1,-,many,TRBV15,CATSRDGTFREKAEQFF,TGTGCCACCAGCAGAGATGGGACCTTTCGGGAGAAGGCTGAGCAGTTCTTC
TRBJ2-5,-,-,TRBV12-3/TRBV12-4,CASSPRKPEGVAQYF,TGTGCCAGCAGTCCGAGGAAGCCGGAGGGGGTGGCCCAGTACTTC
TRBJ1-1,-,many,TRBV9,CASSVVSVDPPEAFF,TGTGCCAGCAGCGTAGTCTCTGTCGATCCACCTGAAGCTTTCTTT
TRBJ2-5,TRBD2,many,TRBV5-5,CASSFLIGLAGEETQYF,TGTGCCAGCAGCTTTTTGATTGGACTAGCGGGAGAGGAGACCCAGTACTTC
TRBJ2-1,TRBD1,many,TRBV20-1,CSARNRDRGHNEQFF,TGCAGTGCTAGGAACCGGGACAGGGGGCACAATGAGCAGTTCTTC
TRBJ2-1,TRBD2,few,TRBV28,CASTPHPSGSNEQFF,TGTGCCAGCACCCCCCACCCTAGCGGGAGCAATGAGCAGTTCTTC
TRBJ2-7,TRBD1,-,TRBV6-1,CASSQTGGEFYKQYF,TGTGCCAGCAGTCAGACAGGGGGTGAATTTTACAAGCAATACTTC
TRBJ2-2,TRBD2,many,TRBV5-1,CASSPLAATGELFF,TGCGCCAGCAGCCCTCTAGCGGCCACCGGGGAGCTGTTTTTT
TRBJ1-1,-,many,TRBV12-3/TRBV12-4,CASSLGSTTEAFF,TGTGCCAGCAGTTTAGGGTCCACCACTGAAGCTTTCTTT
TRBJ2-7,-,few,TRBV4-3,CASSQEATGYYEQYF,TGCGCCAGCAGCCAAGAGGCAACAGGGTACTACGAGCAGTACTTC
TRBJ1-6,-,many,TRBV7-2,CASSLQGGSPLHF,TGTGCCAGCAGCTTACAGGGAGGCTCACCCCTCCACTTT
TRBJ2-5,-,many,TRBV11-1,CASSFRATGTGQETQYF,TGTGCCAGCAGCTTTCGGGCCACTGGGACGGGACAAGAGACCCAGTACTTC
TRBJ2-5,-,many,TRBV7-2,CASSLVSRGQETQYF,TGTGCCAGCAGCTTAGTATCTCGCGGCCAAGAGACCCAGTACTTC
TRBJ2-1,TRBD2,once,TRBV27,CASSSRPAGVGEQFF,TGTGCCAGCAGTTCTCGACCAGCGGGAGTTGGGGAGCAGTTCTTC
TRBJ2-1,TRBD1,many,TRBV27,CASSLSTGNFYNEQFF,TGTGCCAGCAGTTTATCGACAGGGAATTTCTACAATGAGCAGTTCTTC
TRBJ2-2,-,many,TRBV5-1,CASSSQTGMNTGELFF,TGCGCCAGCAGCTCCCAAACAGGGATGAACACCGGGGAGCTGTTTTTT
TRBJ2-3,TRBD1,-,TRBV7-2,CASSPWEGGPDTQYF,TGTGCCAGCAGCCCGTGGGAAGGGGGCCCAGATACGCAGTATTTT
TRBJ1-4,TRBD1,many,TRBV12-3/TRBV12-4,CASSSTGGGREKLFF,TGTGCCAGCAGTTCCACAGGGGGTGGTCGTGAAAAACTGTTTTTT
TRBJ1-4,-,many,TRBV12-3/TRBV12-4,CASRSGWTNEKLFF,TGTGCCAGCCGCTCAGGGTGGACTAATGAAAAACTGTTTTTT
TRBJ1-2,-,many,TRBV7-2,CASSLELYHGYTF,TGTGCCAGCAGCTTAGAGCTCTACCATGGCTACACCTTC
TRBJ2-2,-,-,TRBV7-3,CASSLATGPLAGELFF,TGTGCCAGCAGCTTAGCTACGGGACCGTTGGCCGGGGAGCTGTTTTTT
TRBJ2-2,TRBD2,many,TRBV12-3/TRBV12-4,CASNPSGIGELFF,TGTGCCAGCAATCCTAGCGGGATCGGGGAGCTGTTTTTT
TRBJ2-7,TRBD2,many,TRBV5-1,CASSLAVAGAYEQYF,TGCGCCAGCAGCTTGGCGGTAGCGGGAGCCTACGAGCAGTACTTC
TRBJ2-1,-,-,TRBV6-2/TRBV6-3,CASSYDGGVDEQFF,TGTGCCAGCAGTTACGACGGAGGGGTCGATGAGCAGTTCTTC
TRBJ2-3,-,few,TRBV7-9,CASSASVYTDTQYF,TGTGCCAGCAGCGCTAGCGTTTACACAGATACGCAGTATTTT
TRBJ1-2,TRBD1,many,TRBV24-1,CATSDPGQGVSHGYTF,TGTGCCACCAGTGACCCGGGACAGGGGGTTAGTCATGGCTACACCTTC
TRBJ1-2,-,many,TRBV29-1,CSVEGYRDGYTF,TGCAGCGTTGAAGGGTACAGGGATGGCTACACCTTC
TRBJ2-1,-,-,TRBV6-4,CASSDSVDSYNEQFF,TGTGCCAGCAGTGACTCGGTAGACTCCTACAATGAGCAGTTCTTC
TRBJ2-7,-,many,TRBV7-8,CASSLKAGRISTYEQYF,TGTGCCAGCAGCCTCAAAGCCGGACGTATCTCTACCTACGAGCAGTACTTC
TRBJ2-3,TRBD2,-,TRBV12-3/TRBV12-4,CASSSPSWTSGRAGPPDTQYF,TGTGCCAGCAGTTCGCCCTCGTGGACTAGCGGGAGGGCAGGGCCGCCAGATACGCAGTATTTT
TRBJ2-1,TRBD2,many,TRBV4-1,CASSHTAGLAGSGEQFF,TGCGCCAGCAGCCATACTGCGGGGCTAGCGGGATCGGGTGAGCAGTTCTTC
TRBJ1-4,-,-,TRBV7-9,CASSPPGVWEKLFF,TGTGCCAGCAGCCCGCCAGGGGTTTGGGAAAAACTGTTTTTT
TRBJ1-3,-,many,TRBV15,CATSRDGNTIYF,TGTGCCACCAGCAGAGATGGAAACACCATATATTTT
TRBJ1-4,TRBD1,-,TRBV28,CASSPTGGGEKLFF,TGTGCCAGCAGTCCGACAGGGGGCGGTGAAAAACTGTTTTTT
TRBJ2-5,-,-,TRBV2,CASTGRETQYF,TGTGCCAGCACCGGACGGGAGACCCAGTACTTC
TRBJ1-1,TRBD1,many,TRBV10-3,CAISVSTGGNTEAFF,TGTGCCATCAGTGTTTCGACAGGGGGAAACACTGAAGCTTTCTTT
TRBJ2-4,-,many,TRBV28,CASSSGTLGWMDIQYF,TGTGCCAGCAGTTCCGGGACACTGGGGTGGATGGACATTCAGTACTTC
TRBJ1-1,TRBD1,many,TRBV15,CATSREGQGVAEAFF,TGTGCCACCAGCAGAGAAGGGCAGGGGGTCGCTGAAGCTTTCTTT
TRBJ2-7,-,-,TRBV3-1,CASSQASEQSF,TGTGCCAGCAGCCAAGCAAGCGAGCAGTCCTTC
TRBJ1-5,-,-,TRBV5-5,CASSPLGGSNQPQHF,TGTGCCAGCAGCCCCCTTGGGGGTAGCAATCAGCCCCAGCATTTT
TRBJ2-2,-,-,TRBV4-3,CASSPGLKAHTGELFF,TGCGCCAGCAGCCCCGGACTAAAGGCTCACACCGGGGAGCTGTTTTTT
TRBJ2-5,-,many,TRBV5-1,CASSLVPGARETQYF,TGCGCCAGCAGCTTGGTCCCAGGGGCCAGGGAGACCCAGTACTTC
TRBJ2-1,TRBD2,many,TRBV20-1,CSASGLREKSYNEQFF,TGCAGTGCTAGTGGGTTGCGGGAGAAATCCTACAATGAGCAGTTCTTC
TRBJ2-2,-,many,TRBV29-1,CSVLGGDANTGELFF,TGCAGCGTCCTAGGGGGGGACGCGAACACCGGGGAGCTGTTTTTT
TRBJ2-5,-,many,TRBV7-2,CASSLVGQETQYF,TGTGCCAGCAGCTTAGTCGGTCAAGAGACCCAGTACTTC
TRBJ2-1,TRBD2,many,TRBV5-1,CASSLAGAGAGDEQFF,TGCGCCAGCAGCTTGGCCGGAGCGGGAGCTGGGGATGAGCAGTTCTTC
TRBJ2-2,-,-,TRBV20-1,CSARDQPGELFF,TGCAGTGCTAGAGATCAGCCCGGGGAGCTGTTTTTT
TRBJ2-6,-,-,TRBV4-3,CASSQDVQGSGANVLTF,TGCGCCAGCAGCCAAGATGTTCAGGGCTCTGGGGCCAACGTCCTGACTTTC
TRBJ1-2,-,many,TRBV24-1,CATSDLVYGYTF,TGTGCCACCAGTGATTTGGTTTATGGCTACACCTTC
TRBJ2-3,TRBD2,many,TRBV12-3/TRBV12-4,CASSLMIKRGSTDTQYF,TGTGCCAGCAGTCTTATGATCAAGCGGGGCAGCACAGATACGCAGTATTTT